The entry below describes one TCR beta chain. These data originate in a study of blood T cell repertoires in COVID-19. Sequencing was performed with immunoSEQ multiplex PCR; in TCRdb, only in-frame clones are kept and a portion is missing. The top ten hold just under 6.5% of the sample, which has fewer than 75,000 clones, more than 70% seen once. Trimming cost V 6 bases and J 5 bases, with 13 bases left between them. Germline lookup yields CDR1 MNHEY and CDR2 SVGAGI. The CDR3 extends over 14 amino acids. Sequenced material: peripheral blood. The source is a woman aged 55 to 70 with acute or convalescent COVID-19. The chain has TRBV6-5 and TRBJ2-2; D possibly corresponds to TRBD2 (5 bases). The CDR3 reads CASRWARRTGELFF. In DNA, the CDR3 is TGTGCCAGCAGGTGGGCCAGGAGGACCGGGGAGCTGTTTTTT.